This TCR beta chain was captured in a study of blood T cell repertoires in COVID-19. About the research overall: Acute-phase and convalescent COVID-19 samples originated in the United States, Italy and Spain. Nucleic acid was either cDNA or gDNA, and it came from T cells, B-cell-depleted T cells, or PBMCs.

CDR1 and CDR2 (germline): MDHEN, SYDVKM. V lost 3 bases, J lost 9 bases, and 4 bases stayed unmatched. The CDR3 runs 14 residues. In the original workflow: From reference gene primer amplification, estimates of nucleated cell counts were derived. Some clones are missing from TCRdb's copy, which holds only in-frame ones; the method was immunoSEQ multiplex PCR. V and J calls and clone size are those listed in that table; D and trimming were worked out from the DNA. The repertoire holds about 87,000 clones, with about 85% as singletons. Sample: peripheral blood. The rearrangement joins TRBV28 to TRBJ1-6; 8 nucleotides agree with TRBD1. This clonotype was sampled from an elderly woman with COVID-19, enrolled during active disease. CDR3 coding DNA: TGTGCCAGCAGTTTCGGACAGGGTGGTTCACCCCTCCACTTT. It yields the protein CASSFGQGGSPLHF.